The 23 T cell receptor beta chains below were found in one sample sequenced in a study of blood T cell repertoires in COVID-19. Produced via immunoSEQ multiplex PCR; TCRdb's table is partial and in-frame only. The sample has 60,000 to 85,000 clones; about nine tenths are singletons. The specimen sequenced was peripheral blood. These receptors were obtained from a woman older than 75 with active or convalescent COVID-19.

This clone is a singleton in its sample. Relative to the germline gene, one junction end is altered; a read error may explain this. The chain joins TRBV3-1 (or the pseudogene TRBV3-2) to TRBJ2-7; TRBD1 matches at 8 bases. This CDR3 has 16 residues. CDR1 LGHDT and CDR2 YNNKEL come from the germline V gene (reference sequence). CDR3 sequence: CASSQDRDRSHYGQYF. The CDR3 coding sequence is TGTGCCAGCAGCCAAGATCGGGACAGGAGCCATTACGGGCAGTACTTC.

This clone has just a few counts. The chain employs TRBV20-1 and TRBJ1-1; no definite D call. The CDR3 covers 11 residues. The germline V gene has CDR1 DFQATT and CDR2 SNEGSKA (reference sequence). The DNA of the CDR3 is TGCAGGGTGTGGGTCGGGACTGAAGCTTTCTTT. Translated: CRVWVGTEAFF.

The rearrangement joins TRBV6-5 to TRBJ1-2; D gene unclear. Between the trimmed V and J ends, which lost 0 bases and 3 bases, there was a span of 8 bases. CDR3 length equals 14 residues. Germline CDR1 and CDR2: MNHEY and SVGAGI. CDR3 bases: TGTGCCAGCAGTTACTCGACGGGTTACTATGGCTACACCTTC. This translates into CASSYSTGYYGYTF.

The chain joins TRBV7-9 to TRBJ1-1; perhaps TRBD1 as D (6 bases). The CDR3 spans 16 residues. V was clipped by 3 bases and J by 5 bases, with 19 bases between them. Germline assignment: CDR1 SEHNR and CDR2 FQNEAQ (reference sequence). The CDR3 DNA sequence: TGTGCCAGCAGCTTCAGGGGTACAGTCTCGGCGACTGAAGCTTTCTTT. Translation gives CASSFRGTVSATEAFF.

This chain joins TRBV7-2 and TRBJ2-2; D is undetermined. V was cut by 5 bases and J by 0 bases, with 10 bases left in between. This CDR3 region has 15 residues. Per germline, CDR1 SGHTA and CDR2 FQGNSA. This chain's CDR3 is CASSPSSTNTGELFF. CDR3 DNA: TGTGCCAGCAGCCCGAGTAGCACGAACACCGGGGAGCTGTTTTTT.

The rearrangement links TRBV2 to TRBJ1-1, with D perhaps matching TRBD1 (6 bases). The V gene lost 8 bases and the J gene lost 0 bases, with 16 bases spanning the gap. The V gene's germline CDR1 is SNHLY and CDR2 FYNNEI. The CDR3 is 15 amino acids. The CDR3 loop is CASEREGGMNTEAFF. As DNA, the CDR3 is TGTGCCAGCGAGAGGGAGGGGGGCATGAACACTGAAGCTTTCTTT.

The chain uses TRBV3-1 (or the pseudogene TRBV3-2) and TRBJ1-3; D unresolved. The CDR3 has 15 amino acids. Deletions cut 4 bases from V and 0 bases from J, with 10 bases between. Germline-derived CDR1 and CDR2 are LGHDT and YNNKEL (reference sequence). The CDR3 DNA sequence: TGTGCCAGCAGCCCAACACGCCGCTCTGGAAACACCATATATTTT. Translated, it gives CASSPTRRSGNTIYF.

The genes are TRBV5-8 and TRBJ2-3; tentative D call: TRBD2 (5 bases). Germline CDR1 reads SGHTS; CDR2 reads YDEGEE. Trimming took off 0 bases at V and 0 bases at J, with 14 bases between the two ends. The CDR3 is made up of 17 amino acids. The CDR3 bases are TGTGCCAGCAGCTTGGGGGCGGGCCCGATCAGCACAGATACGCAGTATTTT. Amino acids: CASSLGAGPISTDTQYF.

This rearrangement joins TRBV5-1 to TRBJ1-1, with D uncertain. The CDR3 is made up of 15 amino acids. The germline V and J ends were trimmed by 5 bases and 0 bases, with 14 bases remaining between them. Germline V lookup: CDR1 SGHRS, CDR2 YFSETQ. CDR3 in amino acids: CASSSGQIMNTEAFF. The DNA of the CDR3 is TGCGCCAGCAGTTCGGGTCAGATCATGAACACTGAAGCTTTCTTT. The complete variable domain, with remaining parts taken from reference TRBV5-1 and TRBJ1-1, reads KAGVTQTPRYLIKTRGQQVTLSCSPISGHRSVSWYQQTPGQGLQFLFEYFSETQRNKGNFPGRFSGRQFSNSRSEMNVSTLELGDSALYLCASSSGQIMNTEAFFGQGTRLTVV.

CDR3 amino acids: CAWNSYRATEAFF. The DNA of the CDR3 is TGTGCCTGGAATTCATACAGAGCCACTGAAGCTTTCTTT. The chain employs TRBV30 and TRBJ1-1, with unresolved D. V lost 4 bases to trimming and J lost 4 bases, with 13 bases between them. There are 13 residues in the CDR3. Germline CDR1 and CDR2: GTSNPN and SVGIG (reference sequence).

V and J are TRBV14 and TRBJ1-4, with 8 bases that match TRBD1. After removal of 3 bases from V and 8 bases from J, the junction contained 5 bases not matched to a gene. The length of the CDR3 is 14 residues. CDR1 and CDR2 from the germline V gene are SGHDN and FVKESK. CDR3 DNA sequence: TGTGCCAGCAGCCACGACAGGGGCGACGAAAAACTGTTTTTT. Translating gives CASSHDRGDEKLFF. The whole variable domain, filled in from reference TRBV14 and TRBJ1-4, reads EAGVTQFPSHSVIEKGQTVTLRCDPISGHDNLYWYRRVMGKEIKFLLHFVKESKQDESGMPNNRFLAERTGGTYSTLKVQPAELEDSGVYFCASSHDRGDEKLFFGSGTQLSVL.

The chain uses TRBV19 and TRBJ1-3; D is unresolved. Trimming shortened V by 3 bases and J by 8 bases, and 5 bases separated the two germline ends. The CDR3 loop spans 11 amino acids. Germline lookup yields CDR1 LNHDA and CDR2 SQIVND (reference sequence). CDR3 in DNA: TGTGCCAGTAGTATCGGGGACACCATATATTTT. It codes for CASSIGDTIYF. Together with reference TRBV19 and TRBJ1-3, the CDR3 gives the full variable domain: DGGITQSPKYLFRKEGQNVTLSCEQNLNHDAMYWYRQDPGQGLRLIYYSQIVNDFQKGDIAEGYSVSREKKESFPLTVTSAQKNPTAFYLCASSIGDTIYFGEGSWLTVV.

The chain recombines TRBV6-1 with TRBJ1-5; the match to TRBD1 covers 9 bases. The CDR3 covers 14 residues. Germline V CDR1 and CDR2: MNHNS, SASEGT. The V and J ends lost 8 bases and 6 bases, in that order; junction bases with no gene match: 8. This CDR3 is CASLPGQGIQPQHF. As DNA, the CDR3 is TGTGCCAGCTTACCGGGACAGGGTATTCAGCCCCAGCATTTT.

The genes are TRBV7-9 and TRBJ2-1, with D possibly TRBD2 on 5 matching bases. V shed 5 bases and J shed 7 bases, with 18 bases lying between them. The CDR3 totals 15 residues. Germline CDR1 is SEHNR and CDR2 is FQNEAQ (reference sequence). CDR3 region: CASSLDGVSGNEQFF. For the CDR3, the DNA is TGTGCCAGCAGCCTGGATGGAGTCTCGGGGAATGAGCAGTTCTTC.

V and J are TRBV28 and TRBJ2-3, with a weak D call TRBD1 (8 bases). The CDR3 loop spans 15 amino acids. CDR1 and CDR2 from the germline V gene are MDHEN and SYDVKM. V shed 6 bases and J shed 5 bases, with 18 bases lying between them. CDR3 sequence (DNA): TGTGCCAGCAGGTCACAGGGGGGGGTGGGAGATACGCAGTATTTT. Residues: CASRSQGGVGDTQYF.

J is TRBJ2-7 and V is TRBV27, with no clear D. V was shortened by 2 bases and J by 2 bases, with 10 bases between the two germline ends. The CDR3 sequence is 14 residues long. From germline, CDR1 is MNHEY and CDR2 SMNVEV (reference sequence). The CDR3 nucleotides are TGTGCCAGCAGTTTAGGTTTGGGCCCCTACGAGCAGTACTTC. Its protein is CASSLGLGPYEQYF.

The chain employs TRBV1 and TRBJ1-5. TRBV1 is annotated as a pseudogene. This CDR3 has 17 residues. The CDR3 nucleotides are TGCACCAGCAGCCAAGCGCTCGGGGAGGGAGTTTATCAGCCCCAGCATTTT. This codes for CTSSQALGEGVYQPQHF.

This chain joins TRBV29-1 and TRBJ1-1, with 7 bases lining up with TRBD1. CDR3 length: 14 residues. Germline trimming cut 7 bases from V and 4 bases from J; bases unmatched to any gene: 12. Germline V lookup: CDR1 SQVTM, CDR2 ANQGSEA. The CDR3 region has the DNA TGCAGCGCCTCCGGGACGCAGGGGGGCACTGAAGCTTTCTTT. Encoded protein: CSASGTQGGTEAFF.

This chain uses TRBV5-8 with TRBJ1-1, with 10 nucleotides matching TRBD1. The CDR3 consists of 15 residues. V shed 2 bases and J 10 bases; nucleotides not matched to a gene: 11. The germline V gene encodes CDR1 SGHTS and CDR2 YDEGEE. The CDR3 nucleotides read TGTGCCAGCAGCTTTAGGACAGGGGGACGAGGTCTAGCTTTCTTT. It codes for CASSFRTGGRGLAFF.

This clone occurred a few times. The chain recombines TRBV7-9 with TRBJ1-1, with 7 bases matching TRBD1. CDR1 is SEHNR and CDR2 is FQNEAQ in the germline V gene (reference sequence). The CDR3 has 14 amino acids. J lost 4 bases, V lost 5 bases, and 7 bases had no gene match. The CDR3 sequence: CASSATDRVTEAFF. CDR3 nucleotide sequence: TGTGCCAGCAGCGCCACCGACAGGGTCACTGAAGCTTTCTTT.

The rearrangement uses TRBV6-5 and TRBJ1-1; D gene uncertain. V was pared by 2 bases and J by 9 bases, with 16 bases between. The CDR3 is 14 amino acids. Germline assignment: CDR1 MNHEY and CDR2 SVGAGI. CDR3 loop: CASSYANAGSKAFF. The CDR3 DNA sequence: TGTGCCAGCAGTTACGCGAACGCGGGTTCTAAAGCTTTCTTT.

The chain employs TRBV7-2 and TRBJ2-7, with 9 nucleotides matching TRBD1. Per germline, CDR1 SGHTA and CDR2 FQGNSA. V shed 3 bases and J 6 bases; nucleotides not matched to a gene: 6. This CDR3 comprises 14 residues. DNA for the CDR3: TGTGCCAGCAGCTTGGGGACAGGGCCGCGCGAGCAGTACTTC. Translated: CASSLGTGPREQYF.

The rearrangement uses TRBV30 and TRBJ2-5, with D possibly matching TRBD1 (5 bases). The V and J ends lost 7 bases and 2 bases respectively, with 26 bases between them. Germline V gene data show CDR1 as GTSNPN and CDR2 as SVGIG (reference sequence). The CDR3 spans 17 residues. The CDR3 DNA sequence: TGTGCCTTCCTCCCCCCGCCCTCTGACAGATATCAAGAGACCCAGTACTTC. Translated: CAFLPPPSDRYQETQYF.